These 27 T cell receptor beta chains originate from one sample sequenced in a study of CD4 T cells in relation to SARS-CoV-2 and coronaviruses. CD4+ T cells from unexposed donors were obtained before the COVID-19 pandemic (2011-2018). CD4+ T cells were isolated from the cells after nine to eleven days of culture. Some clones are missing from TCRdb's copy, which holds only in-frame ones; the method was immunoSEQ multiplex PCR. The sample includes nearly 25,000 clones, less than 75% of them seen just once. Antigens of these TCRs are unknown. The sample consisted of CD4+ T cells from PBMCs, cultured in vitro. The receptors shown here come from a human donor in good health.

The chain joins TRBV5-4 to TRBJ2-5; no clear D gene. Germline-derived CDR1 and CDR2 are SGHNT and YYREEE (reference sequence). The CDR3 has 14 residues. V lost 1 base and J lost 3, with 10 bases in between. CDR3 protein: CASSLKHAEETQYF. The CDR3 bases are TGTGCCAGCAGCTTGAAACACGCCGAAGAGACCCAGTACTTC. Looking up the rest from reference TRBV5-4 and TRBJ2-5 gives the full variable domain: ETGVTQSPTHLIKTRGQQVTLRCSSQSGHNTVSWYQQALGQGPQFIFQYYREEENGRGNFPPRFSGLQFPNYSSELNVNALELDDSALYLCASSLKHAEETQYFGPGTRLLVL.

The CDR3 sequence: CASSLLQGNYGYTF. CDR3 nucleotide sequence: TGTGCCAGCAGTTTACTACAGGGGAACTATGGCTACACCTTC. V and J are TRBV27 and TRBJ1-2; 7 positions match TRBD1. This CDR3 comprises 14 residues. V shed 2 bases and J 2 bases; nucleotides not matched to a gene: 2. Germline assignment: CDR1 MNHEY and CDR2 SMNVEV (reference sequence).

The CDR3 loop reads CASSYWDRGSYEQYF. Here the CDR3 DNA reads TGCGCCAGCAGCTATTGGGACAGGGGGTCCTACGAGCAGTACTTC. V usage is TRBV5-1 and J usage is TRBJ2-7; 11 bases map to TRBD1. The CDR3 has 15 amino acids. Germline V gene lookup returns CDR1 SGHRS and CDR2 YFSETQ. The junction had 3 bases not matched to a gene; V was cut back by 3 bases and J by 1 base.

The V and J genes are TRBV9 and TRBJ2-1; TRBD2 matches at 14 bases. The CDR3 length is 15 residues. With 5 bases clipped from V and 8 bases from J, the junction kept 6 bases outside the gene matches. Germline CDR1 SGDLS, CDR2 YYNGEE. The CDR3 loop is CASSKGLAGGDEQFF. DNA for the CDR3: TGTGCCAGCAGTAAAGGACTAGCGGGAGGCGATGAGCAGTTCTTC.

This clone was seen only a few times. This chain connects TRBV5-1 to TRBJ2-7; the D is unclear. This CDR3 contains 15 residues. The V gene's germline CDR1 is SGHRS and CDR2 YFSETQ. Trimming took 1 base from V and 4 from J, leaving 15 bases between them. The CDR3 spells CASSLQVDMPYEQYF. The CDR3 nucleotides are TGCGCCAGCAGCTTGCAGGTTGACATGCCTTACGAGCAGTACTTC. Filled out from reference TRBV5-1 and TRBJ2-7, the complete variable domain reads KAGVTQTPRYLIKTRGQQVTLSCSPISGHRSVSWYQQTPGQGLQFLFEYFSETQRNKGNFPGRFSGRQFSNSRSEMNVSTLELGDSALYLCASSLQVDMPYEQYFGPGTRLTVT.

This rearrangement joins TRBV19 to TRBJ2-7, with D perhaps matching TRBD1 or TRBD2 (5 bases each). V was trimmed by 7 bases and J by 3 bases, leaving 10 bases between them. The CDR3 covers 12 residues. CDR1 and CDR2 (germline): LNHDA, SQIVND (reference sequence). The chain's CDR3 is CASIVRGYEQYF. CDR3 nucleotide sequence: TGTGCCAGTATTGTGAGGGGCTACGAGCAGTACTTC.

The chain uses TRBV11-3 and TRBJ2-5, with D uncertain. Trimming cost V 2 bases and J 5 bases, with 9 bases left between them. The CDR3 consists of 13 residues. CDR1 is SGHNT and CDR2 is YENEEA in the germline V gene. CDR3 region: CASSLHSLETQYF. CDR3 nucleotides: TGTGCCAGCAGCTTACACAGCCTGGAGACCCAGTACTTC.

The gene calls are TRBV2 and TRBJ2-7; 8 nucleotides match TRBD2. This CDR3 has 13 residues. Unmatched junction bases numbered 6, after V lost 5 bases and J lost 6 bases. Looked up from germline, CDR1 is SNHLY and CDR2 is FYNNEI. This CDR3 reads CASSRSGGREQYF. DNA of the CDR3: TGTGCCAGCAGTCGGTCGGGAGGGCGCGAGCAGTACTTC.

The chain joins TRBV6-5 to TRBJ1-5, with 7 bases that match TRBD1. The germline V gene has CDR1 MNHEY and CDR2 SVGAGI. The CDR3 totals 12 residues. Germline trimming cut 8 bases from V and 6 bases from J; bases unmatched to any gene: 4. DNA for the CDR3: TGTGCCAGCTTGGGACAGCGTCAGCCCCAGCATTTT. The encoded protein is CASLGQRQPQHF.

The genes are TRBV2 and TRBJ2-1, with 11 bases aligning to TRBD2. Trimming took 9 bases from V and 12 from J; bases not matched to a gene: 4. From germline, CDR1 is SNHLY and CDR2 FYNNEI. This CDR3 spans 11 amino acids. The CDR3 DNA is TGTGCCAGTTCGCTAGCGGGAGGGCAGTTCTTC. It encodes CASSLAGGQFF.

The chain recombines TRBV27 with TRBJ2-7; 12 nucleotides align to TRBD1. V was clipped by 6 bases and J by 5 bases; unmatched bases: 5. The CDR3 spans 14 residues. Per germline, CDR1 MNHEY and CDR2 SMNVEV (reference sequence). In nucleotides, the CDR3 is TGTGCCAGCAGGCCGGGACAGGGGGCGAACGAGCAGTACTTC. Translated, it gives CASRPGQGANEQYF.

V and J are TRBV25-1 and TRBJ1-2, with unresolved D. The CDR3 is made up of 11 amino acids. Germline V gene lookup returns CDR1 MGHDK and CDR2 SYGVNS. Trimming shortened V by 6 bases and J by 8 bases, and 10 bases separated the two germline ends. The CDR3 DNA reads TGTGCCAGCAGGTTTGCGTCCGGCTACACCTTC. Its protein is CASRFASGYTF.

In its sample, this clone was seen a few times. The rearrangement uses TRBV2 and TRBJ1-5; 8 positions match TRBD1. Germline-derived CDR1 and CDR2 are SNHLY and FYNNEI. This CDR3 contains 14 residues. V dropped 4 bases and J dropped 4; count of bases not matched to a gene: 3. The CDR3 nucleotides read TGTGCCAGCAGTGTCACAGGGGGGAATCAGCCCCAGCATTTT. It translates to CASSVTGGNQPQHF. The entire variable domain, with the rest obtained from reference TRBV2 and TRBJ1-5, is as follows: EPEVTQTPSHQVTQMGQEVILRCVPISNHLYFYWYRQILGQKVEFLVSFYNNEISEKSEIFDDQFSVERPDGSNFTLKIRSTKLEDSAMYFCASSVTGGNQPQHFGDGTRLSIL.

This clone turned up a few times. The CDR3 region is CASSRDRYSYEQYF. CDR3 sequence (DNA): TGTGCCAGCAGCAGAGACAGGTATTCCTACGAGCAGTACTTC. The chain links TRBV7-3 to TRBJ2-7, with a weak D call TRBD1 (6 bases). CDR1 SGHTA and CDR2 FQGTGA come from the germline V gene. CDR3 length: 14 amino acids. The V gene lost 5 bases and the J gene lost 1 base, with 12 bases spanning the gap.

The chain joins TRBV30 to TRBJ1-4; no clear D gene. Trimming removed 5 bases from V and 5 bases from J, with 3 bases in between. The germline CDR1 and CDR2 sequences are GTSNPN and SVGIG (reference sequence). The CDR3 contains 10 residues. CDR3 in DNA: TGTGCCTGGCAAAATGAAAAACTGTTTTTT. Its translation: CAWQNEKLFF.

The chain is built from TRBV10-3 and TRBJ1-5; TRBD1 agrees at 8 bases. V lost 2 bases, J lost 0 bases, and 6 bases stayed unmatched. Germline values: CDR1 ENHRY, CDR2 SYGVKD. CDR3 size: 17 residues. In nucleotides, the CDR3 is TGTGCCATCAGTGAGGGACAGGGCGTAATTAGCAATCAGCCCCAGCATTTT. It is translated as CAISEGQGVISNQPQHF.

This chain links TRBV2 with TRBJ1-6; TRBD1 aligns across 7 bases. Germline CDR1 is SNHLY and CDR2 is FYNNEI. This CDR3 is built from 12 residues. The J segment lost 5 bases and the V segment lost 11 bases, leaving 3 bases of the junction unmatched. CDR3 DNA sequence: TGTGCCTCCGGGACAGATAATTCACCCCTCCACTTT. Amino acid sequence: CASGTDNSPLHF.

This clone was counted between two and nine times. V gene TRBV5-8 combines with J gene TRBJ1-1; D ambiguous. CDR1 SGHTS and CDR2 YDEGEE come from the germline V gene. The germline V and J ends were trimmed by 0 bases and 6 bases, with 9 bases remaining between them. The CDR3 has 13 residues. CDR3 DNA sequence: TGTGCCAGCAGCTTGGAGGCCTACTCTGAAGCTTTCTTT. Translating gives CASSLEAYSEAFF.

The chain uses TRBV6-6 and TRBJ1-6; D might be TRBD1 (5 bases). Germline V CDR1 and CDR2: MNHNY, SVGAGI (reference sequence). The CDR3 consists of 12 residues. Trimming cost V 8 bases and J 8 bases, with 10 bases left between them. In nucleotides, the CDR3 is TGTGCCAGCTATAAAGGGGATTCACCCCTCCACTTT. Its translation: CASYKGDSPLHF.

This clone has just a few counts. The CDR3 DNA reads as TGTGCCAGCAGCTCTTATGTCTACGAGCAGTACTTC. It encodes CASSSYVYEQYF. The V call is TRBV7-9, the J call TRBJ2-7, with D uncertain. The CDR3 has 12 amino acids. Looked up from germline, CDR1 is SEHNR and CDR2 is FQNEAQ (reference sequence). The V end lost 4 bases, the J end lost 3 bases, and 7 bases lay between the germline ends.

V is TRBV5-1 and J is TRBJ2-7; D is perhaps TRBD1 or TRBD2 (6 bases each). V was cut by 2 bases and J by 5 bases, with 17 bases left in between. The germline V gene has CDR1 SGHRS and CDR2 YFSETQ. This CDR3 has 15 amino acids. The CDR3: CASSFGGGGVNEQYF. The CDR3 DNA follows: TGCGCCAGCAGCTTTGGGGGCGGCGGGGTCAACGAGCAGTACTTC.

The chain is built from TRBV12-3 or TRBV12-4 and TRBJ1-6, with D uncertain. V was clipped by 1 base and J by 9 bases, with 1 base between them. The CDR3 has 11 amino acids. The CDR3 reads CASSLVSPLHF. In nucleotides, the CDR3 is TGTGCCAGCAGTTTAGTTTCACCCCTCCACTTT.

The rearrangement joins TRBV7-9 to TRBJ2-2; TRBD1 might be the D (5 bases). Trimming stripped 4 bases from V and 0 bases from J, with 18 bases between. The length of the CDR3 is 18 residues. CDR1 is SEHNR, CDR2 FQNEAQ, per germline (reference sequence). CDR3 region: CASSWDGLGASNTGELFF. As DNA, the CDR3 is TGTGCCAGCAGCTGGGATGGGCTTGGGGCGTCGAACACCGGGGAGCTGTTTTTT.

The chain recombines TRBV19 with TRBJ2-3; D possibly corresponds to TRBD2 (6 bases). CDR1 and CDR2 from the germline V gene are LNHDA and SQIVND (reference sequence). The V and J ends lost 7 bases and 4 bases respectively, with 12 bases between them. CDR3 length: 13 amino acids. The CDR3 region has the DNA TGTGCCAGTAAGGCGGGAAGGGCAGATACGCAGTATTTT. The encoded protein is CASKAGRADTQYF.

The rearrangement uses TRBV2 and TRBJ2-2; D is uncertain. The CDR3 runs to 14 residues. V was pared by 6 bases and J by 0 bases, with 8 bases between. The germline V gene has CDR1 SNHLY and CDR2 FYNNEI. In nucleotides, the CDR3 is TGTGCCAGCAGATGGCAGGCGAACACCGGGGAGCTGTTTTTT. Its translation is CASRWQANTGELFF.

The rearrangement uses TRBV7-9 and TRBJ1-5, with D unresolved. The V end lost 2 bases, the J end lost 2 bases, and 7 bases lay between the germline ends. The CDR3 is made up of 14 amino acids. Germline V CDR1 and CDR2: SEHNR, FQNEAQ (reference sequence). In nucleotides, the CDR3 is TGTGCCAGCAGCTTATGGGTTGGCAATCAGCCCCAGCATTTT. Translation: CASSLWVGNQPQHF.

The chain couples TRBV12-3 or TRBV12-4 to TRBJ2-3; D is ambiguous. V lost 4 bases, J lost 3 bases, and 5 bases lay in between. The CDR3 is 12 residues long. The CDR3 sequence: CASSSRTDTQYF. CDR3 sequence (DNA): TGTGCCAGCAGTTCTAGAACAGATACGCAGTATTTT.